The present TCR beta chain was sequenced within a study of blood T cell repertoires in COVID-19. The CDR3 loop spans 16 amino acids. In germline, CDR1 is MDHEN, CDR2 SYDVKM. V gave up 6 bases and J gave up 0 bases, with 17 bases separating them. TCRdb keeps only in-frame clones here, not all; method: immunoSEQ multiplex PCR. The sample shows about 230,000 clones, about 84% of them seen only once. The sample was peripheral blood. The source is a woman of 80 years or more with acute or convalescent COVID-19. The chain is built from TRBV28 and TRBJ1-2; no definite D call. The CDR3 bases are TGTGCCAGCAGCCATGGACCGGGAGAGGCTAACTATGGCTACACCTTC. It specifies CASSHGPGEANYGYTF.